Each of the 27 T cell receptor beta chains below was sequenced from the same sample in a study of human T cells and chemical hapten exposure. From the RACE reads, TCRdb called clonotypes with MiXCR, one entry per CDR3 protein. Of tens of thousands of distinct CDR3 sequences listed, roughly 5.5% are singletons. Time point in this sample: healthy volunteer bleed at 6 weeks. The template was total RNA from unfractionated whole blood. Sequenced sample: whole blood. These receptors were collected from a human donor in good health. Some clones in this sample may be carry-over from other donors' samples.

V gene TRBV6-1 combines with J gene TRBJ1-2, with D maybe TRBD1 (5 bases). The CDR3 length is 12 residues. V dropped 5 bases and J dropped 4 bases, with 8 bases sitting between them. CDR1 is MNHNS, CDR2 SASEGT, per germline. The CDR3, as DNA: TGTGCCAGCAGTCGGGACGGCTATGGCTACACCTTC. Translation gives CASSRDGYGYTF.

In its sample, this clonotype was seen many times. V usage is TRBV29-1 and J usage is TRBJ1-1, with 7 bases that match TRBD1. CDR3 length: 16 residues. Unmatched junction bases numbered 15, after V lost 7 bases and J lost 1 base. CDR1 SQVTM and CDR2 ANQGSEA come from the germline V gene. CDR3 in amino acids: CSAKRQGRSSNTEAFF. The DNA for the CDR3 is TGCAGCGCAAAAAGACAGGGCAGGTCCTCGAACACTGAAGCTTTCTTT.

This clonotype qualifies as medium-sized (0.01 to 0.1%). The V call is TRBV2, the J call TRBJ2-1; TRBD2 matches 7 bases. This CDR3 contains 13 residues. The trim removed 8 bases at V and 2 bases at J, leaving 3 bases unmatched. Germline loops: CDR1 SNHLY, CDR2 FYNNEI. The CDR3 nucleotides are TGTGCCAGCTTAGCGGGCCCCTACAATGAGCAGTTCTTC. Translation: CASLAGPYNEQFF. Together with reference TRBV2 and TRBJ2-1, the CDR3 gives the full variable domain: EPEVTQTPSHQVTQMGQEVILRCVPISNHLYFYWYRQILGQKVEFLVSFYNNEISEKSEIFDDQFSVERPDGSNFTLKIRSTKLEDSAMYFCASLAGPYNEQFFGPGTRLTVL.

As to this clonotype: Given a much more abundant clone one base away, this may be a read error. CDR3 DNA: TGTGTCAGCAGCTTACAGCCTGGGGAGCCCCAGCATTTT. Translating gives CVSSLQPGEPQHF. The V and J genes are TRBV7-2 and TRBJ1-5; D not resolved. CDR1 and CDR2 from the germline V gene are SGHTA and FQGNSA. The CDR3 loop spans 13 amino acids. Filled out from reference TRBV7-2 and TRBJ1-5, the complete variable domain reads GAGVSQSPSNKVTEKGKDVELRCDPISGHTALYWYRQSLGQGLEFLIYFQGNSAPDKSGLPSDRFSAERTGGSVSTLTIQRTQQEDSAVYLCVSSLQPGEPQHFGDGTRLSIL.

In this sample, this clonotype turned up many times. The CDR3 protein is CASRSTGGTEAFF. For the CDR3, the DNA is TGTGCCAGCAGATCAACAGGGGGCACTGAAGCTTTCTTT. V is TRBV12-3 or TRBV12-4 and J is TRBJ1-1, with TRBD1 matching over 8 bases. The CDR3 totals 13 residues. The junction had 4 bases not matched to a gene; V was cut back by 6 bases and J by 4 bases.

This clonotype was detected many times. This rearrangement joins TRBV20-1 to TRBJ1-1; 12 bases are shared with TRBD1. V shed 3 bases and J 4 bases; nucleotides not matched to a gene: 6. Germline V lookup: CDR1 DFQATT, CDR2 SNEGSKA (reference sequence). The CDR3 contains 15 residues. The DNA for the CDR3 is TGCAGTGCTAGTCCGGGGACAGGGGGCGGCACTGAAGCTTTCTTT. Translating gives CSASPGTGGGTEAFF.

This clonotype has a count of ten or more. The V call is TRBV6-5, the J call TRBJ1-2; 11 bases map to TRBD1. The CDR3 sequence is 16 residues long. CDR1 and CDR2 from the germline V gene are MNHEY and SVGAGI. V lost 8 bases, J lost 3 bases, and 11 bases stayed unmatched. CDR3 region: CASCTTPGQGDYGYTF. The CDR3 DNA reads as TGTGCCAGCTGCACCACCCCGGGACAGGGGGACTATGGCTACACCTTC.

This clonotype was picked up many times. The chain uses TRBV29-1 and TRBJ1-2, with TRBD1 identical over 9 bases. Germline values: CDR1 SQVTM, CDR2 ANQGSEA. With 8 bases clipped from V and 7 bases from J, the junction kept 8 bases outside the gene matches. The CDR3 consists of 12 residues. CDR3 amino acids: CSTGGALFGYTF. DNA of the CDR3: TGCAGCACAGGGGGCGCCTTGTTTGGCTACACCTTC. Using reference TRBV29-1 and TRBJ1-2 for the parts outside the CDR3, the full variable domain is SAVISQKPSRDICQRGTSLTIQCQVDSQVTMMFWYRQQPGQSLTLIATANQGSEATYESGFVIDKFPISRPNLTFSTLTVSNMSPEDSSIYLCSTGGALFGYTFGSGTRLTVV.

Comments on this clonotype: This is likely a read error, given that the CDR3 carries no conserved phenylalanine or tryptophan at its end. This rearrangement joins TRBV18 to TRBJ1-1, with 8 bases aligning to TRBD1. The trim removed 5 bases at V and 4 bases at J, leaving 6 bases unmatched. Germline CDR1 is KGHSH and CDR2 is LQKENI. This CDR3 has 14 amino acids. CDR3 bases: TGTGCCAGCTCAGAGACAGGGGCACCCACTGAAGCTTTCGTT. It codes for CASSETGAPTEAFV.

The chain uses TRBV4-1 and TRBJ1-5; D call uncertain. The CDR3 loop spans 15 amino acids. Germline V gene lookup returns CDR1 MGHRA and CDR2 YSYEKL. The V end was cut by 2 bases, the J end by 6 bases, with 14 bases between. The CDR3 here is CASSQLVKGSQPQHF. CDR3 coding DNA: TGCGCCAGCAGCCAACTGGTGAAAGGGAGTCAGCCCCAGCATTTT.

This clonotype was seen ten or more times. The CDR3 spells CASASNRGKQYF. In DNA form, the CDR3 reads TGCGCCAGCGCCTCTAACAGGGGCAAGCAGTACTTC. The rearrangement joins TRBV10-1 to TRBJ2-7; TRBD1 agrees at 7 bases. This CDR3 region has 12 residues. Germline lookup yields CDR1 WNHNN and CDR2 SYGVQD (reference sequence). After removal of 8 bases from V and 8 bases from J, the junction contained 9 bases not matched to a gene.

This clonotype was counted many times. The chain's CDR3 is CASSFLSENTEAFF. CDR3 bases: TGTGCCAGCAGCTTTCTTTCAGAGAACACTGAAGCTTTCTTT. The chain links TRBV13 to TRBJ1-1, with D unresolved. Germline V gives CDR1 PRHDT, CDR2 FYEKMQ (reference sequence). The CDR3 covers 14 residues. The germline V and J ends were trimmed by 3 bases and 1 base, with 9 bases remaining between them.

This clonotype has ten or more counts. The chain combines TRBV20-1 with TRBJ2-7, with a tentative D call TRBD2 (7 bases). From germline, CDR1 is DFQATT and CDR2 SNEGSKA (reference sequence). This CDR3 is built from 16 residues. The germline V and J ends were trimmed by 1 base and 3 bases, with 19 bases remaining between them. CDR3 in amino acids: CSARAIAVGGRYEQYF. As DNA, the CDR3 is TGCAGTGCTAGAGCTATCGCCGTGGGGGGGCGCTACGAGCAGTACTTC.

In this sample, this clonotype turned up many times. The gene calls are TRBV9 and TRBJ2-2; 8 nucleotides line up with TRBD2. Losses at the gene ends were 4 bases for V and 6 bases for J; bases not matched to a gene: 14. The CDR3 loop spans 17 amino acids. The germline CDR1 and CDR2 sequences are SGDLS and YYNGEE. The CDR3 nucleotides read TGTGCCAGCAGCCCTCGGGGGGGAGTGAGGGGCCCCGGGGAGCTGTTTTTT. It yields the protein CASSPRGGVRGPGELFF. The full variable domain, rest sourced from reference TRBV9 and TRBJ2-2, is DSGVTQTPKHLITATGQRVTLRCSPRSGDLSVYWYQQSLDQGLQFLIQYYNGEERAKGNILERFSAQQFPDLHSELNLSSLELGDSALYFCASSPRGGVRGPGELFFGEGSRLTVL.

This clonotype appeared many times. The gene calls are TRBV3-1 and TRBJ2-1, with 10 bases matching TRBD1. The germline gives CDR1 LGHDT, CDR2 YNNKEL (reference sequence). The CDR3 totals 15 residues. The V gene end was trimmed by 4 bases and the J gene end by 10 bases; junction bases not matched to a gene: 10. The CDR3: CASSPSGDRGGEQFF. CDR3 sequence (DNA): TGTGCCAGCAGCCCCTCCGGGGACAGGGGTGGGGAGCAGTTCTTC.

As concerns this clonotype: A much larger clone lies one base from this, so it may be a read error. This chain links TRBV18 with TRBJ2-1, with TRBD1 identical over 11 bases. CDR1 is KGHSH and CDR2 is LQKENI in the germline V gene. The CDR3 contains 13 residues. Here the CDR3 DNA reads TGTGCCAGCTCAACAGGGACAGGGGGTGAGCAGCTCTTC. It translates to CASSTGTGGEQLF.

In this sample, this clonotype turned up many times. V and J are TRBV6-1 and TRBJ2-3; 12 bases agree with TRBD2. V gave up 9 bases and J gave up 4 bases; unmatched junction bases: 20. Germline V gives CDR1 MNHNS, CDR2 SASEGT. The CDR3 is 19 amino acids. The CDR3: CASPEISRASGRVADTQYF. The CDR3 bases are TGTGCCAGTCCTGAAATATCGAGGGCTAGCGGGAGGGTGGCAGATACGCAGTATTTT.

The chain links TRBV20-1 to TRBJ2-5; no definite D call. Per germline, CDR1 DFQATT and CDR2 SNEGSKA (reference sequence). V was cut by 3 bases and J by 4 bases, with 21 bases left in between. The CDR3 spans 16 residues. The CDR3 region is CSASPRVGQSIETQYF. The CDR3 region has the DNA TGCAGTGCTAGTCCCCGTGTAGGGCAGAGCATAGAGACCCAGTACTTC.

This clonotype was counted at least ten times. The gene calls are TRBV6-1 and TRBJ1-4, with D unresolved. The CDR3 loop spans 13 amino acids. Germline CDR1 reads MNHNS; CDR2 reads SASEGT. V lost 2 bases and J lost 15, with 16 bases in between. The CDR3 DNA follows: TGTGCCAGCAGTGAATCCGCCTTGGTGAAAGTGTTTTTT. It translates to CASSESALVKVFF.

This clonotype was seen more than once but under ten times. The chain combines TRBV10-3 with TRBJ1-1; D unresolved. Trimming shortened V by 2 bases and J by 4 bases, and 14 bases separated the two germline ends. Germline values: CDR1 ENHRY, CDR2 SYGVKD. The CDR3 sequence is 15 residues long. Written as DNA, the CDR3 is TGTGCCATCAGTGAGGGTGGGGTCGGAGTCACTGAAGCTTTCTTT. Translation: CAISEGGVGVTEAFF.

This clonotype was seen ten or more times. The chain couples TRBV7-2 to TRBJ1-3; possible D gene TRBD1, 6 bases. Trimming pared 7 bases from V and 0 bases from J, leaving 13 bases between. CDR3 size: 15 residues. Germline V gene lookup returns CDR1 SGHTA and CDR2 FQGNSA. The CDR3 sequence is CASTATGLSGNTIYF. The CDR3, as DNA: TGTGCCAGCACCGCAACAGGGCTCTCTGGAAACACCATATATTTT.

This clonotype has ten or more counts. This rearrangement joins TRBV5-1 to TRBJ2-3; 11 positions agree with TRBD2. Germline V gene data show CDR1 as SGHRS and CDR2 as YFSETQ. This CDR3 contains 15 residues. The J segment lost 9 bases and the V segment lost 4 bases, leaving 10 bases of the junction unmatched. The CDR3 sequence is CASSLTSGGLDTQYF. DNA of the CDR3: TGCGCCAGCAGCCTAACTAGCGGGGGTCTCGACACGCAGTATTTT.

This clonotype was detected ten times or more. Here the CDR3 DNA reads TGTGCCAGCAGCTTGAAGGGACAGGTCACACATGAGCAGTTCTTC. As protein: CASSLKGQVTHEQFF. This sequence joins TRBV5-4 and TRBJ2-1; TRBD1 aligns across 8 bases. This CDR3 is built from 15 residues. After removal of 1 base from V and 8 bases from J, the junction contained 8 bases not matched to a gene. Germline-derived CDR1 and CDR2 are SGHNT and YYREEE (reference sequence).

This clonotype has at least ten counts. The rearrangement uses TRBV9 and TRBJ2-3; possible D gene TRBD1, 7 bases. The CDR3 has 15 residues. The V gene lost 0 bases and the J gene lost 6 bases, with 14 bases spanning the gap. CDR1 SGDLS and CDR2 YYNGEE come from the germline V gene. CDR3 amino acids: CASSVATQGRDTQYF. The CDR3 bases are TGTGCCAGCAGCGTAGCTACACAGGGGAGGGATACGCAGTATTTT.

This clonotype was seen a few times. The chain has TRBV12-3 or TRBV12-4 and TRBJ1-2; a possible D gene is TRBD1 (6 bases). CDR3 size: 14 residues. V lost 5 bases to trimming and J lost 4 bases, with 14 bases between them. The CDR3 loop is CASSVDRTVYGYTF. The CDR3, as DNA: TGTGCCAGCAGTGTTGACCGGACAGTCTATGGCTACACCTTC.

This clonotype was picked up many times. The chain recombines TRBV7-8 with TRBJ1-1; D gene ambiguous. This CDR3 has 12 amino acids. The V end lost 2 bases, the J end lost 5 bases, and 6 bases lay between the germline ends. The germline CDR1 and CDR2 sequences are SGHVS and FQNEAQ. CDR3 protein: CASSLSSTEAFF. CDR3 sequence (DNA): TGTGCCAGCAGCTTATCTTCAACTGAAGCTTTCTTT.

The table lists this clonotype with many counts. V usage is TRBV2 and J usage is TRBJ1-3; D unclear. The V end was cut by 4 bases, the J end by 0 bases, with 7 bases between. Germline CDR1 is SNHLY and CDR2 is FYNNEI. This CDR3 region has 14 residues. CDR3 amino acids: CASSVGGSGNTIYF. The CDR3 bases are TGTGCCAGCAGTGTTGGAGGCTCTGGAAACACCATATATTTT.